Following are 27 T cell receptor beta chains from one sample sequenced in a study of T cells in Graves' hyperthyroidism and ophthalmopathy. TCR beta CDR3 regions were amplified from RNA. The TCR CDR3 was amplified in a first-round RT-PCR using the HTBI primer set. Via MiXCR, TCRdb re-called the multiplex PCR reads, giving one row per CDR3 protein. The sample consists of 300,000 to 450,000 distinct CDR3 sequences, about 14% of them appearing once. The sequenced sample was blood. The source of these receptors is an older woman with Graves' hyperthyroidism.

This clonotype has a count of ten or more. The gene calls are TRBV20-1 and TRBJ1-1; 7 bases map to TRBD1. Germline V gives CDR1 DFQATT, CDR2 SNEGSKA (reference sequence). Unmatched junction bases numbered 4, after V lost 5 bases and J lost 1 base. CDR3 length equals 13 residues. The CDR3 loop reads CSASGTENTEAFF. The CDR3 DNA is TGCAGTGCTTCCGGGACAGAGAACACTGAAGCTTTCTTT.

This clonotype was found many times. The chain carries TRBV11-1 and TRBJ2-1; D might be TRBD2 (5 bases). The germline V gene encodes CDR1 SGHAT and CDR2 FQDESV (reference sequence). The CDR3 loop spans 14 amino acids. V lost 0 bases and J lost 5, with 8 bases in between. CDR3 sequence: CASSLASGNNEQFF. CDR3 DNA sequence: TGTGCCAGCAGCTTAGCTTCCGGGAACAATGAGCAGTTCTTC.

The rearrangement joins TRBV24-1 to TRBJ1-2, with D maybe TRBD1 (6 bases). Germline CDR1 KGHDR, CDR2 SFDVKD. Trimming removed 3 bases from V and 8 bases from J, with 15 bases in between. CDR3 length: 14 residues. CDR3: CATSDTQGRYGYTF. For the CDR3, the DNA is TGTGCCACCAGTGATACACAGGGAAGGTACGGCTACACCTTC.

This clonotype was counted only a few times. The chain links TRBV19 to TRBJ2-3; D remains unclear. CDR1 is LNHDA, CDR2 SQIVND, per germline (reference sequence). The CDR3 is 15 residues long. Trimming removed 3 bases from V and 2 bases from J, with 12 bases in between. The CDR3 is CASSIGSGSTDTQYF. In nucleotides, the CDR3 is TGTGCCAGTAGTATCGGGTCCGGTTCCACAGATACGCAGTATTTT. Full variable domain (rest looked up from reference TRBV19 and TRBJ2-3): DGGITQSPKYLFRKEGQNVTLSCEQNLNHDAMYWYRQDPGQGLRLIYYSQIVNDFQKGDIAEGYSVSREKKESFPLTVTSAQKNPTAFYLCASSIGSGSTDTQYFGPGTRLTVL.

This clonotype was detected ten times or more. The rearrangement uses TRBV7-6 and TRBJ1-1, with 7 bases fitting TRBD1. Germline CDR1 SGHVS, CDR2 FNYEAQ. CDR3 length: 13 amino acids. Trimming cost V 4 bases and J 4 bases; bases outside gene matches: 3. This chain's CDR3 is CASSSGTATEAFF. The CDR3 DNA follows: TGTGCCAGCAGCTCTGGGACAGCCACTGAAGCTTTCTTT.

To note about this clonotype: Just one base apart from a much larger clone, this may be a read error. V gene TRBV16 combines with J gene TRBJ1-1, with 7 bases identical to TRBD1. CDR3 size: 15 residues. Germline trimming cut 6 bases from V and 6 bases from J; bases unmatched to any gene: 13. In germline, CDR1 is KGHSY, CDR2 FQNENV. The CDR3 protein is CASSLPGGAGAEAFF. CDR3 nucleotides: TGTGCCAGCAGTCTTCCAGGGGGAGCTGGGGCTGAAGCTTTCTTT.

This clonotype was seen many times. V and J are TRBV28 and TRBJ2-3; 9 nucleotides line up with TRBD2. Germline values: CDR1 MDHEN, CDR2 SYDVKM. V was pared by 4 bases and J by 0 bases, with 17 bases of the junction left unmatched. The CDR3 is 20 residues long. The CDR3 loop is CASSSGGSGSKGSSTDTQYF. In nucleotides, the CDR3 is TGTGCCAGCAGTTCCGGGGGTAGCGGGAGTAAAGGGTCTAGCACAGATACGCAGTATTTT.

This clonotype has ten or more counts. This chain uses TRBV5-6 with TRBJ2-3; 10 bases align to TRBD2. This CDR3 is built from 16 residues. V lost 4 bases, J lost 2 bases, and 7 bases stayed unmatched. Per the germline V gene, CDR1 is SGHDT and CDR2 is YYEEEE. CDR3 DNA sequence: TGTGCCAGCAGCCGACGACTAGCGGGTCTCACAGATACGCAGTATTTT. Amino acids: CASSRRLAGLTDTQYF.

This clonotype showed up many times. This chain joins TRBV7-3 and TRBJ2-2, with 8 positions matching TRBD1. CDR1 and CDR2 from the germline V gene are SGHTA and FQGTGA. With 7 bases clipped from V and 6 bases from J, the junction kept 10 bases outside the gene matches. The CDR3 contains 15 residues. This CDR3 reads CASTGQAGGSGELFF. In nucleotides, the CDR3 is TGTGCCAGCACGGGACAGGCCGGTGGTTCCGGGGAGCTGTTTTTT.

This clonotype was counted ten times or more. The chain carries TRBV28 and TRBJ2-7; 8 bases fit TRBD2. Germline CDR1 is MDHEN and CDR2 is SYDVKM. There are 15 residues in the CDR3. The V and J ends lost 5 bases and 4 bases, in that order; junction bases with no gene match: 10. The CDR3 loop is CASSPGGGGRYEQYF. The CDR3 DNA sequence: TGTGCCAGCAGTCCCGGGGGGGGGGGCCGTTACGAGCAGTACTTC.

As concerns this clonotype: A much larger clone is a single base away; this may be a read error. CDR3 residues: CTTSDLEFGGTDTQYF. The CDR3 bases are TGTACCACCAGTGATTTGGAGTTTGGGGGCACAGATACGCAGTATTTT. The genes are TRBV24-1 and TRBJ2-3, with no clear D. Germline lookup yields CDR1 KGHDR and CDR2 SFDVKD. The CDR3 totals 16 residues.

The chain links TRBV18 to TRBJ2-1; TRBD1 matches 11 bases. Germline V lookup: CDR1 KGHSH, CDR2 LQKENI. Trimming removed 3 bases from V and 3 bases from J; junction bases left unmatched: 4. This CDR3 spans 16 amino acids. The CDR3 sequence is CASSPRGQGGYNEQFF. In DNA, the CDR3 is TGTGCCAGCTCACCGAGGGGACAGGGGGGCTACAATGAGCAGTTCTTC.

This clonotype was observed many times. V and J are TRBV6-1 and TRBJ1-1; D is possibly TRBD1 (6 bases). The CDR3 sequence is 12 residues long. Germline V gene sequence: CDR1 MNHNS, CDR2 SASEGT. V lost 5 bases and J 6 bases, leaving 10 bases between the germline ends. Here the CDR3 reads CASSQRGSEAFF. CDR3 bases: TGTGCCAGCAGTCAAAGGGGGTCTGAAGCTTTCTTT.

This clonotype was seen repeatedly, ten times or more. The V gene is TRBV20-1, the J gene TRBJ1-1, with 7 bases lining up with TRBD1. This CDR3 spans 15 amino acids. With 0 bases clipped from V and 0 bases from J, the junction kept 4 bases outside the gene matches. CDR1 and CDR2 (germline): DFQATT, SNEGSKA (reference sequence). The CDR3 region has the DNA TGCAGTGCTAGAGATCTGGGACAGCTGAACACTGAAGCTTTCTTT. It is translated as CSARDLGQLNTEAFF.

This clonotype was observed at least ten times. The V and J genes are TRBV12-3 or TRBV12-4 and TRBJ2-5; 7 bases are shared with TRBD1. The CDR3 runs to 17 residues. The junction had 14 bases not matched to a gene; V was cut back by 6 bases and J by 1 base. For the CDR3, the DNA is TGTGCCAGCAGCCCTAGGCGCGGACAGGTGGGCCAAGAGACCCAGTACTTC. This encodes CASSPRRGQVGQETQYF.

The gene calls are TRBV20-1 and TRBJ1-1; D gene ambiguous. V shed 2 bases and J shed 3 bases, with 10 bases lying between them. CDR3 size: 13 residues. CDR1 and CDR2 from the germline V gene are DFQATT and SNEGSKA (reference sequence). This CDR3 reads CSARPNTDTEAFF. Here the CDR3 DNA reads TGCAGTGCTAGACCAAACACGGACACTGAAGCTTTCTTT.

This clonotype came up many times. The gene calls are TRBV10-1 and TRBJ2-7, with 9 bases lining up with TRBD1. This CDR3 region has 13 residues. The V segment lost 2 bases and the J segment 6 bases; nucleotides outside the gene matches: 2. Looked up from germline, CDR1 is WNHNN and CDR2 is SYGVQD (reference sequence). The CDR3 sequence: CASSEGTGIEQYF. The CDR3 DNA follows: TGCGCCAGCAGTGAGGGGACAGGGATCGAGCAGTACTTC.

This clonotype came up many times. V is TRBV3-1 and J is TRBJ2-7; TRBD1 agrees at 11 bases. The CDR3 has 15 residues. With 7 bases clipped from V and 4 bases from J, the junction kept 9 bases outside the gene matches. The germline CDR1 and CDR2 sequences are LGHDT and YNNKEL (reference sequence). For the CDR3, the DNA is TGTGCCAGCAACCTCTGGGACAGGGGGTCTTACGAGCAGTACTTC. Protein: CASNLWDRGSYEQYF.

Many counts were recorded for this clonotype. V and J are TRBV18 and TRBJ1-1; 7 positions agree with TRBD1. CDR1 and CDR2 from the germline V gene are KGHSH and LQKENI. CDR3 length equals 15 residues. V was clipped by 0 bases and J by 4 bases; unmatched bases: 5. The CDR3 protein is CASSPPGGLATEAFF. CDR3 DNA sequence: TGTGCCAGCTCACCACCAGGGGGCCTGGCCACTGAAGCTTTCTTT.

The table lists this clonotype with many counts. The chain carries TRBV7-9 and TRBJ2-7; perhaps D is TRBD1 or TRBD2 (5 bases each). Trimming left V 5 bases short and J 7 bases short, with 15 bases between. The CDR3 is 13 amino acids. CDR1 and CDR2 (germline): SEHNR, FQNEAQ (reference sequence). The CDR3: CASSRGTAGEQYF. The CDR3 DNA is TGTGCCAGCAGCCGAGGGACGGCGGGTGAGCAGTACTTC.

Of note for this clonotype: This clone may be a read error of a much larger clone one base away. The chain links TRBV12-3 or TRBV12-4 to TRBJ2-1, with 12 bases that match TRBD2. The CDR3 length is 17 residues. V gave up 6 bases and J gave up 4 bases; unmatched junction bases: 10. As DNA, the CDR3 is TGTGCCAGCAGCCCAGGACTAGCGGGAAGGGTTTACAATGAGCAGTTCTTC. This translates into CASSPGLAGRVYNEQFF.

This chain connects TRBV12-5 to TRBJ2-5; D is uncertain. This CDR3 region has 13 residues. CDR1 is LGHNT and CDR2 is FRNRAP in the germline V gene. Trimming pared 1 base from V and 4 bases from J, leaving 7 bases between. CDR3 DNA: TGTGCTAGTGGTTTGGCAGTAGCAGAGACCCAGTACTTC. Translated: CASGLAVAETQYF.

This clonotype was seen ten or more times. The chain couples TRBV7-9 to TRBJ1-1; the D gene is possibly TRBD1 (6 bases). Germline CDR1 SEHNR, CDR2 FQNEAQ (reference sequence). V was pared by 2 bases and J by 6 bases, with 10 bases between. CDR3 length: 13 residues. The CDR3 sequence: CASSLSGQSEAFF. The CDR3 coding sequence is TGTGCCAGCAGCTTATCAGGACAGTCTGAAGCTTTCTTT. The complete variable domain, with remaining parts taken from reference TRBV7-9 and TRBJ1-1, reads DTGVSQNPRHKITKRGQNVTFRCDPISEHNRLYWYRQTLGQGPEFLTYFQNEAQLEKSRLLSDRFSAERPKGSFSTLEIQRTEQGDSAMYLCASSLSGQSEAFFGQGTRLTVV.

Points on this clonotype: This may be a read error, as it is one base from a much larger clone. The CDR3 nucleotides read TGCGCCAGCAGCTTCGGACACACCTACGAGCAGTACTTC. Amino acids: CASSFGHTYEQYF. The rearrangement uses TRBV5-1 and TRBJ2-7, with TRBD1 as a possible D gene (5 bases). CDR3 size: 13 residues. The germline V gene encodes CDR1 SGHRS and CDR2 YFSETQ. The V and J ends lost 2 bases and 2 bases respectively, with 8 bases between them. The variable domain in full, with the rest retrieved from reference TRBV5-1 and TRBJ2-7, is KAGVTQTPRYLIKTRGQQVTLSCSPISGHRSVSWYQQTPGQGLQFLFEYFSETQRNKGNFPGRFSGRQFSNSRSEMNVSTLELGDSALYLCASSFGHTYEQYFGPGTRLTVT.

This clonotype has a handful of counts. This chain joins TRBV6-5 and TRBJ1-1; D is ambiguous. The CDR3 has 13 residues. Germline V gene sequence: CDR1 MNHEY, CDR2 SVGAGI. Trimming pared 1 base from V and 2 bases from J, leaving 5 bases between. The CDR3 loop reads CASSYWQNTEAFF. In DNA form, the CDR3 reads TGTGCCAGCAGTTACTGGCAAAACACTGAAGCTTTCTTT.

This clonotype was detected ten times or more. The chain uses TRBV2 and TRBJ1-5; 7 positions match TRBD1. V lost 4 bases and J lost 5; bases outside the gene matches: 14. Germline V gives CDR1 SNHLY, CDR2 FYNNEI. CDR3 length equals 17 residues. CDR3 DNA: TGTGCCAGCAGTGGAGGGGGCCCGGGGGGAATGGATCAGCCCCAGCATTTT. It codes for CASSGGGPGGMDQPQHF.

This clonotype was observed many times. The genes are TRBV4-2 and TRBJ2-5; 13 positions match TRBD2. Looked up from germline, CDR1 is LGHNA and CDR2 is YNFKEQ. This CDR3 has 16 residues. Trimming cost V 3 bases and J 0 bases; bases outside gene matches: 1. CDR3 in DNA: TGTGCCAGCAGCCAGGGGACTAGCGGGAACCAAGAGACCCAGTACTTC. Residues: CASSQGTSGNQETQYF.